The 22 T cell receptor beta chains given below trace back to one sample, sequenced in a study of vaccination effects on CD4 cells after COVID-19. These receptors are not linked to any known antigen. Generated by immunoSEQ multiplex PCR, the TCRdb table keeps only in-frame clones and is missing some. The sample holds roughly 30,000 clones, 73% seen once. ViraFEST assay sequencing came after antigen-specific CD4+ T cells were expanded with viral peptide pools. It was after around 10 days of culture that CD4+ T cells were isolated. None of the vaccinated had previously contracted SARS-CoV-2, and their nucleocapsid antibodies tested negative. The sequences come from CD4+ T cells from PBMCs cultured with HCoV-OC43 spike peptides, collected before COVID-19 vaccination. The subset: HCoV-OC43 spike overlapping peptide pool stimulation. These receptors were collected from a human donor who received a COVID-19 vaccine.

A single count supports this clone. This chain connects TRBV29-1 to TRBJ2-3; 12 positions match TRBD1. CDR1 SQVTM and CDR2 ANQGSEA come from the germline V gene. Losses at the gene ends were 7 bases for V and 3 bases for J; bases not matched to a gene: 11. This CDR3 region has 16 residues. The CDR3 DNA reads as TGCAGCGCCCTTAGGGGACAGGGGGCGCGGACAGATACGCAGTATTTT. Amino acid sequence: CSALRGQGARTDTQYF.

On this clone: Other DNA sequences of this sample code for an identical CDR3. J is TRBJ1-2 and V is TRBV30; 8 bases are shared with TRBD1. The CDR3 spans 10 residues. V dropped 5 bases and J dropped 7; count of bases not matched to a gene: 0. Germline V gene lookup returns CDR1 GTSNPN and CDR2 SVGIG (reference sequence). The CDR3 region is CAWDRGGYTF. CDR3 sequence (DNA): TGTGCCTGGGACAGGGGTGGCTACACCTTC.

The chain joins TRBV5-1 to TRBJ2-3; TRBD1 matches 8 bases. The germline gives CDR1 SGHRS, CDR2 YFSETQ. There are 13 residues in the CDR3. V lost 4 bases to trimming and J lost 6 bases; unmatched junction nucleotides: 4. The CDR3 DNA reads TGCGCCAGCAGCGGACAGGGCCTGGATACGCAGTATTTT. Amino acids: CASSGQGLDTQYF.

In this sample, this clone turned up a few times. The rearrangement uses TRBV29-1 and TRBJ1-1, with D possibly TRBD1 on 5 matching bases. The length of the CDR3 is 12 residues. Trimming took off 5 bases at V and 1 base at J, with 8 bases between the two ends. The V gene's germline CDR1 is SQVTM and CDR2 ANQGSEA. The DNA of the CDR3 is TGCAGCGTTAACGGGGGGAACACTGAAGCTTTCTTT. Protein sequence: CSVNGGNTEAFF.

The chain combines TRBV5-5 with TRBJ1-1; D is undetermined. The CDR3 is made up of 15 amino acids. The V and J ends lost 0 bases and 2 bases respectively, with 11 bases between them. Looked up from germline, CDR1 is SGHKS and CDR2 is YYEKEE (reference sequence). As DNA, the CDR3 is TGTGCCAGCAGCTTGGCCGGACGGGAAAACACTGAAGCTTTCTTT. Amino acids: CASSLAGRENTEAFF.

The chain is built from TRBV25-1 and TRBJ1-1; TRBD1 is a possible D gene (5 bases). V dropped 4 bases and J dropped 4 bases, with 13 bases sitting between them. Germline CDR1 and CDR2: MGHDK and SYGVNS. The length of the CDR3 is 14 residues. The CDR3: CASSVVGTSTEAFF. The CDR3 nucleotides read TGTGCCAGCAGTGTGGTCGGGACGAGCACTGAAGCTTTCTTT.

V usage is TRBV20-1 and J usage is TRBJ2-3, with D possibly matching TRBD2 (7 bases). Germline CDR1 and CDR2: DFQATT and SNEGSKA (reference sequence). With 3 bases removed from V and 0 bases from J, the gap between germline ends came to 16 bases. There are 16 residues in the CDR3. CDR3 DNA: TGCAGTGCTAGTACGGGGGGCTCCCCTAGCACAGATACGCAGTATTTT. Translated: CSASTGGSPSTDTQYF.

The V and J genes are TRBV6-5 and TRBJ2-7; the D gene is possibly TRBD1 (5 bases). The V and J ends lost 6 bases and 9 bases respectively, with 18 bases between them. Germline lookup yields CDR1 MNHEY and CDR2 SVGAGI. The CDR3 spans 13 residues. CDR3 bases: TGTGCCAGCAGAGTCGATCAGGGAAGGGGGCAGTACTTC. Amino acid sequence: CASRVDQGRGQYF.

The J gene is TRBJ2-5, the V gene TRBV30; TRBD1 agrees at 10 bases. Trimming at V came to 1 base and at J to 5 bases, leaving 1 base not matched to a gene. Looked up from germline, CDR1 is GTSNPN and CDR2 is SVGIG (reference sequence). The CDR3 is 13 residues long. Written as DNA, the CDR3 is TGTGCCTGGAGTGGGGGACAGGGGGAGACCCAGTACTTC. Residues: CAWSGGQGETQYF.

The gene calls are TRBV18 and TRBJ2-5; D possibly corresponds to TRBD1 (6 bases). The CDR3 is 16 amino acids. Germline values: CDR1 KGHSH, CDR2 LQKENI. Trimming stripped 6 bases from V and 3 bases from J, with 20 bases between. CDR3 in amino acids: CASSQTGQFGKETQYF. Here the CDR3 DNA reads TGTGCCAGCTCGCAAACCGGACAGTTCGGTAAAGAGACCCAGTACTTC.

J is TRBJ2-1 and V is TRBV11-3; 7 bases are a match to TRBD2. The junction had 10 bases not matched to a gene; V was cut back by 4 bases and J by 4 bases. The CDR3 length is 16 residues. CDR1 and CDR2 (germline): SGHNT, YENEEA. This CDR3 reads CASSSPGASGYNEQFF. DNA of the CDR3: TGTGCCAGCAGCTCCCCCGGGGCTAGCGGATACAATGAGCAGTTCTTC.

The chain employs TRBV5-1 and TRBJ1-2; 10 bases are a match to TRBD1. The V segment lost 0 bases and the J segment 8 bases; nucleotides outside the gene matches: 4. The germline gives CDR1 SGHRS, CDR2 YFSETQ. The CDR3 runs 14 residues. The CDR3, as DNA: TGCGCCAGCAGCTTGGGCGACAGGGGGCGCGGCTACACCTTC. It translates to CASSLGDRGRGYTF. The full variable domain, completed using reference TRBV5-1 and TRBJ1-2, is KAGVTQTPRYLIKTRGQQVTLSCSPISGHRSVSWYQQTPGQGLQFLFEYFSETQRNKGNFPGRFSGRQFSNSRSEMNVSTLELGDSALYLCASSLGDRGRGYTFGSGTRLTVV.

The V and J genes are TRBV6-1 and TRBJ2-2; D call uncertain. This CDR3 spans 13 amino acids. Germline lookup yields CDR1 MNHNS and CDR2 SASEGT. The ends were cut back, 3 bases at V and 7 bases at J, with 9 bases in the middle. The CDR3 here is CASSEQGVGELFF. CDR3 DNA sequence: TGTGCCAGCAGTGAGCAAGGCGTCGGGGAGCTGTTTTTT.

The CDR3 DNA reads TGTGCCAGGATTAGCGGGGGGGCCACCGGGGAGCTGTTTTTT. This sequence encodes CARISGGATGELFF. The rearrangement links TRBV11-3 to TRBJ2-2; 11 bases align to TRBD2. CDR3 length: 14 amino acids. V lost 9 bases, J lost 4 bases, and 4 bases stayed unmatched. Germline CDR1 reads SGHNT; CDR2 reads YENEEA.

This chain joins TRBV2 and TRBJ2-1, with 8 bases aligning to TRBD2. The CDR3 runs to 13 residues. V dropped 11 bases and J dropped 6; count of bases not matched to a gene: 9. CDR1 and CDR2 (germline): SNHLY, FYNNEI. The CDR3 DNA sequence: TGTGCCTTTTCGGGACTAGTCAGCAATGAGCAGTTCTTC. Its translation is CAFSGLVSNEQFF.

V is TRBV2 and J is TRBJ2-3, with TRBD2 matching 7 bases. The CDR3 is 14 residues long. V lost 8 bases to trimming and J lost 6 bases; unmatched junction nucleotides: 11. CDR1 and CDR2 (germline): SNHLY, FYNNEI. This CDR3 reads CASGRGGRADTQYF. For the CDR3, the DNA is TGTGCCAGCGGGCGGGGAGGGCGAGCGGATACGCAGTATTTT.

The chain recombines TRBV28 with TRBJ2-1; the D gene is possibly TRBD2 (6 bases). The CDR3 length is 12 residues. V was trimmed by 6 bases and J by 10 bases, leaving 13 bases between them. CDR1 MDHEN and CDR2 SYDVKM come from the germline V gene. CDR3 nucleotides: TGTGCCAGCAGCTCTACCCTAGCGGAGCAGTTCTTC. As protein: CASSSTLAEQFF.

This chain uses TRBV4-3 with TRBJ1-2; D gene unclear. This CDR3 has 13 residues. The V end was cut by 3 bases, the J end by 3 bases, with 8 bases between. Germline V CDR1 and CDR2: LGHNA, YSLEER. The DNA of the CDR3 is TGCGCCAGCAGCCAGAGAGTCTACTATGGCTACACCTTC. Translating it yields CASSQRVYYGYTF.

In this sample, this clone turned up a few times. The chain combines TRBV18 with TRBJ2-5; no clear D gene. This CDR3 is 13 amino acids long. CDR1 is KGHSH, CDR2 LQKENI, per germline. V was trimmed by 0 bases and J by 3 bases, leaving 5 bases between them. Here the CDR3 DNA reads TGTGCCAGCTCACCACCAGGAGAAGAGACCCAGTACTTC. Protein product: CASSPPGEETQYF.

V usage is TRBV5-8 and J usage is TRBJ2-5; TRBD1 is a possible D gene (5 bases). V gave up 4 bases and J gave up 3 bases, with 22 bases separating them. Germline V gene sequence: CDR1 SGHTS, CDR2 YDEGEE. CDR3 length: 17 residues. CDR3 DNA sequence: TGTGCCAGCAGCCGGATGACGTCATGGGGCTTGGAAGAGACCCAGTACTTC. Its translation is CASSRMTSWGLEETQYF.

A word on this clone: Mismatch with germline at one junction end may stem from a read error. V usage is TRBV2 and J usage is TRBJ1-2; weak D call: TRBD1 (5 bases). Germline V gives CDR1 SNHLY, CDR2 FYNNEI. This CDR3 is built from 14 residues. The CDR3 DNA is TGTGCCAGCAGTGAACGGGGGGGGAACTCTGGCTACACCTTC. Amino acid sequence: CASSERGGNSGYTF. The variable domain in full, with the rest retrieved from reference TRBV2 and TRBJ1-2, is EPEVTQTPSHQVTQMGQEVILRCVPISNHLYFYWYRQILGQKVEFLVSFYNNEISEKSEIFDDQFSVERPDGSNFTLKIRSTKLEDSAMYFCASSERGGNSGYTFGSGTRLTVV.

The gene calls are TRBV5-1 and TRBJ1-4, with 8 bases lining up with TRBD1. Trimming removed 6 bases from V and 4 bases from J; junction bases left unmatched: 11. The CDR3 has 16 residues. The germline V gene encodes CDR1 SGHRS and CDR2 YFSETQ. The CDR3: CASTQGAPGSNEKLFF. For the CDR3, the DNA is TGCGCCAGCACTCAGGGGGCGCCGGGAAGTAATGAAAAACTGTTTTTT.